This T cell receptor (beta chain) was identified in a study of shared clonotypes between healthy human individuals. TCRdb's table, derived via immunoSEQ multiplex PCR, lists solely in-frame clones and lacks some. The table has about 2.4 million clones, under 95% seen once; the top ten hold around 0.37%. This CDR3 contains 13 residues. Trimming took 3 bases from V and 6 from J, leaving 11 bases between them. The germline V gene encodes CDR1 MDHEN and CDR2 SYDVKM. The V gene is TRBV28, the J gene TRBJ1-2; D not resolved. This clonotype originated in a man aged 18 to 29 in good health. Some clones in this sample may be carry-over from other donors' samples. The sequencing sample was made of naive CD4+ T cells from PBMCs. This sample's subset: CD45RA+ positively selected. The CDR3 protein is CASSFRSRNGYTF. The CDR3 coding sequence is TGTGCCAGCAGTTTCAGGTCCAGAAATGGCTACACCTTC.